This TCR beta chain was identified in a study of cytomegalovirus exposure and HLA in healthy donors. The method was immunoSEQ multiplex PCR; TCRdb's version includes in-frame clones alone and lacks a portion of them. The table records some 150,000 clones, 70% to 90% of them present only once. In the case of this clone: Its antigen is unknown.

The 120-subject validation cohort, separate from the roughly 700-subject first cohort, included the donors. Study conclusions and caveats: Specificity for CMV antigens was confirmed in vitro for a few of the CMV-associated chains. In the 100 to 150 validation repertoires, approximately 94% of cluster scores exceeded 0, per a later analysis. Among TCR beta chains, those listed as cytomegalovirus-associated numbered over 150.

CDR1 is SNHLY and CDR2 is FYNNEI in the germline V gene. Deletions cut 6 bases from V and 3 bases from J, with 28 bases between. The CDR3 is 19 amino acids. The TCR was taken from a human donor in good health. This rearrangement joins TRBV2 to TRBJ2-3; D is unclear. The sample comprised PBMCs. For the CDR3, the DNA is TGTGCCAGCAGGTTTTCTGGCTCTTGGGCCGGTTCTGTTACAGATACGCAGTATTTT. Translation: CASRFSGSWAGSVTDTQYF.